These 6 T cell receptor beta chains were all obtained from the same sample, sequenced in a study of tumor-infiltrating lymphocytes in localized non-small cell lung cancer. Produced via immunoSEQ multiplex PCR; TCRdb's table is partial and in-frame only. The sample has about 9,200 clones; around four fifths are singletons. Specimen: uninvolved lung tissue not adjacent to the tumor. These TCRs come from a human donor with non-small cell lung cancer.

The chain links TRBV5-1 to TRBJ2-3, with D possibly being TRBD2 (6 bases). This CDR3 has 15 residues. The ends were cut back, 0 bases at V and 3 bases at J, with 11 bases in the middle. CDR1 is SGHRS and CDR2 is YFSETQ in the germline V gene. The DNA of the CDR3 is TGCGCCAGCAGCTTGGGCGGGGACTGGACAGATACGCAGTATTTT. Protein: CASSLGGDWTDTQYF.

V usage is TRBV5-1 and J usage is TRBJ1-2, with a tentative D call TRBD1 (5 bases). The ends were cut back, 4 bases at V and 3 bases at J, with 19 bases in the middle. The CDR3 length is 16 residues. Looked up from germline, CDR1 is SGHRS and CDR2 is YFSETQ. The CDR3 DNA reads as TGCGCCAGCAGCCTCTCCGTCGGGGGGTACGACTATGGCTACACCTTC. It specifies CASSLSVGGYDYGYTF.

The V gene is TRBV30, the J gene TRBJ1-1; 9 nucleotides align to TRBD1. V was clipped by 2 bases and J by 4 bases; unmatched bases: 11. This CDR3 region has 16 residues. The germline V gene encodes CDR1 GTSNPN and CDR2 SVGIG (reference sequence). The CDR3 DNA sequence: TGTGCCTGGAGTCCTCGGACAGGGGAAGGGGGCACTGAAGCTTTCTTT. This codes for CAWSPRTGEGGTEAFF. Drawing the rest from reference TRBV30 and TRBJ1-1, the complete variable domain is SQTIHQWPATLVQPVGSPLSLECTVEGTSNPNLYWYRQAAGRGLQLLFYSVGIGQISSEVPQNLSASRPQDRQFILSSKKLLLSDSGFYLCAWSPRTGEGGTEAFFGQGTRLTVV.

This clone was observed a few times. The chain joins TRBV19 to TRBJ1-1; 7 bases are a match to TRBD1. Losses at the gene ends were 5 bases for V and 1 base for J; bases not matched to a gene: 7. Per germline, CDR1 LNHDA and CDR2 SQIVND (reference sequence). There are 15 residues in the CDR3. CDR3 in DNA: TGTGCCAGTAGTGATGACCGGGACAGGAACACTGAAGCTTTCTTT. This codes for CASSDDRDRNTEAFF.

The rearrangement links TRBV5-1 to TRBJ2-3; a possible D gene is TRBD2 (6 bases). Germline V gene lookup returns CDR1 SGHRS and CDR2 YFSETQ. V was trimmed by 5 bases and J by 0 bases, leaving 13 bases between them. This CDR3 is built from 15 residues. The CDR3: CASSGGTFSTDTQYF. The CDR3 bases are TGCGCCAGCAGTGGGGGGACCTTTAGCACAGATACGCAGTATTTT.

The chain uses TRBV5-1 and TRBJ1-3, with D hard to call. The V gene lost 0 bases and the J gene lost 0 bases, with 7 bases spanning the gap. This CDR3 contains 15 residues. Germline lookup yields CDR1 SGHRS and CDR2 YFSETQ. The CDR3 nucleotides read TGCGCCAGCAGCTTGGATCACAGCTCTGGAAACACCATATATTTT. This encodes CASSLDHSSGNTIYF.